This entry concerns a single T cell receptor beta chain. Its antigen remains unknown. This specimen comes from a study of cytomegalovirus exposure and HLA in healthy donors. Study-level background: Roughly 180 million T cells yielded over 90 million unique TCR beta sequences in earlier analysis. Findings and caveats of the study: As was reported, the HLA-A and HLA-B alleles of most subjects were accurately predicted from TCR beta sequences. Reportedly, cytomegalovirus status was diagnosed with high sensitivity and specificity. TCR beta V- and J-gene trimming was later associated with a missense DCLRE1C variant.

PCR amplification relied on 60 Vbeta primers (plus 13 Jbeta primers). Sequencing used immunoSEQ multiplex PCR; TCRdb keeps in-frame clones, though not all of them. Found here are approximately 170,000 clones, 75% to 90% of them singletons; the top ten hold about 1.9%. Germline CDR1 SGHRS, CDR2 YFSETQ. Trimming at V came to 4 bases and at J to 3 bases, leaving 10 bases not matched to a gene. The CDR3 extends over 15 amino acids. This chain connects TRBV5-1 to TRBJ2-7, with 7 bases fitting TRBD2. The receptor comes from a human donor in good health. The sequenced sample consisted of PBMCs. In DNA form, the CDR3 reads TGCGCCAGCAGCGACAGTGGAAGCGGGAACTACGAGCAGTACTTC. It translates to CASSDSGSGNYEQYF. The full variable domain, its missing parts supplied by reference TRBV5-1 and TRBJ2-7, is KAGVTQTPRYLIKTRGQQVTLSCSPISGHRSVSWYQQTPGQGLQFLFEYFSETQRNKGNFPGRFSGRQFSNSRSEMNVSTLELGDSALYLCASSDSGSGNYEQYFGPGTRLTVT.